The 26 T cell receptor beta chains below all came from one sample that was sequenced in a study of blood T cell repertoires in COVID-19. Sequencing was performed with immunoSEQ multiplex PCR; in TCRdb, only in-frame clones are kept and a portion is missing. The table includes approximately 200,000 clones, 85% detected once. The specimen sequenced was peripheral blood. These receptors were collected from a person between 70 and 80 years old with COVID-19, enrolled during active disease.

V gene TRBV25-1 combines with J gene TRBJ1-3, with D possibly matching TRBD1 (6 bases). The CDR3 loop spans 16 amino acids. CDR1 and CDR2 (germline): MGHDK, SYGVNS. Trimming took 2 bases from V and 3 from J, leaving 14 bases between them. The CDR3 reads CASSERRRGHGNTIYF. The CDR3 DNA sequence: TGTGCCAGCAGTGAAAGAAGGCGGGGGCATGGAAACACCATATATTTT.

This chain uses TRBV27 with TRBJ2-3; 8 bases map to TRBD2. This CDR3 is built from 16 residues. The V gene end was trimmed by 5 bases and the J gene end by 0 bases; junction bases not matched to a gene: 7. Germline values: CDR1 MNHEY, CDR2 SMNVEV (reference sequence). The DNA of the CDR3 is TGTGCCAGCAGTCCCACTAGCGGAGCTAGCACAGATACGCAGTATTTT. Its translation is CASSPTSGASTDTQYF.

The table lists this clone with a few counts. This chain links TRBV7-2 with TRBJ2-1; the D is unclear. Germline V gene sequence: CDR1 SGHTA, CDR2 FQGNSA. Deletions cut 6 bases from V and 8 bases from J, with 14 bases between. The CDR3 loop spans 13 amino acids. For the CDR3, the DNA is TGTGCCAGCAGGCGACTGACTTTGGATGAGCAGTTCTTC. The encoded protein is CASRRLTLDEQFF.

The V call is TRBV19, the J call TRBJ1-1; 10 nucleotides line up with TRBD1. The CDR3 sequence is 15 residues long. Germline-derived CDR1 and CDR2 are LNHDA and SQIVND (reference sequence). Losses at the gene ends were 4 bases for V and 6 bases for J; bases not matched to a gene: 8. Here the CDR3 reads CASSTRQGARAEAFF. The CDR3 DNA reads TGTGCCAGTAGTACAAGACAGGGGGCGAGGGCTGAAGCTTTCTTT.

The gene calls are TRBV2 and TRBJ2-4, with 9 nucleotides matching TRBD1. J was trimmed by 13 bases and V by 6 bases; bases with no gene match: 16. This CDR3 contains 15 residues. The germline V gene has CDR1 SNHLY and CDR2 FYNNEI. CDR3 region: CASREMGQGGSRQYF. Here the CDR3 DNA reads TGTGCCAGCAGGGAGATGGGACAGGGCGGGAGCAGACAGTACTTC. Full variable domain (rest looked up from reference TRBV2 and TRBJ2-4): EPEVTQTPSHQVTQMGQEVILRCVPISNHLYFYWYRQILGQKVEFLVSFYNNEISEKSEIFDDQFSVERPDGSNFTLKIRSTKLEDSAMYFCASREMGQGGSRQYFGAGTRLSVL.

The chain uses TRBV15 and TRBJ2-3; D is possibly TRBD2 (5 bases). Germline lookup yields CDR1 LNHNV and CDR2 YYDKDF (reference sequence). Trimming cost V 5 bases and J 2 bases, with 11 bases left between them. CDR3 length: 14 residues. CDR3 loop: CATSRGGYTDTQYF. CDR3 in DNA: TGTGCCACCAGCCGAGGAGGTTACACAGATACGCAGTATTTT.

This chain joins TRBV4-3 and TRBJ1-1; D call uncertain. The V gene lost 3 bases and the J gene lost 0 bases, with 8 bases spanning the gap. This CDR3 has 14 amino acids. Germline V gene lookup returns CDR1 LGHNA and CDR2 YSLEER. DNA of the CDR3: TGCGCCAGCAGCCAGAGATTCATGAACACTGAAGCTTTCTTT. As protein: CASSQRFMNTEAFF.

This chain links TRBV3-1 (or the pseudogene TRBV3-2) with TRBJ2-5, with 9 nucleotides matching TRBD1. Germline-derived CDR1 and CDR2 are LGHDT and YNNKEL (reference sequence). V lost 5 bases, J lost 4 bases, and 5 bases stayed unmatched. CDR3 length: 14 amino acids. The DNA of the CDR3 is TGTGCCAGCAGCAAACAGGGGGCAAGAGAGACCCAGTACTTC. It translates to CASSKQGARETQYF.

This clone was seen a single time. This sequence joins TRBV19 and TRBJ2-1, with a weak D call TRBD2 (5 bases). This CDR3 spans 15 amino acids. V lost 3 bases, J lost 2 bases, and 11 bases lay in between. The germline V gene encodes CDR1 LNHDA and CDR2 SQIVND (reference sequence). CDR3 protein: CASSIRSGTYNEQFF. The CDR3 nucleotides are TGTGCCAGTAGTATCCGCAGCGGTACCTACAATGAGCAGTTCTTC. Complete variable domain (other parts from reference TRBV19 and TRBJ2-1): DGGITQSPKYLFRKEGQNVTLSCEQNLNHDAMYWYRQDPGQGLRLIYYSQIVNDFQKGDIAEGYSVSREKKESFPLTVTSAQKNPTAFYLCASSIRSGTYNEQFFGPGTRLTVL.

The gene calls are TRBV18 and TRBJ2-3; 11 positions match TRBD2. After removal of 4 bases from V and 0 bases from J, the junction contained 3 bases not matched to a gene. This CDR3 spans 16 amino acids. Germline values: CDR1 KGHSH, CDR2 LQKENI. CDR3 bases: TGTGCCAGCTCACAGGTAGCGGGAGGGAGCACAGATACGCAGTATTTT. Encoded protein: CASSQVAGGSTDTQYF.

The rearrangement uses TRBV28 and TRBJ1-1; possible D gene TRBD1, 5 bases. Trimming shortened V by 7 bases and J by 4 bases, and 13 bases separated the two germline ends. From germline, CDR1 is MDHEN and CDR2 SYDVKM. The CDR3 consists of 13 residues. CDR3 nucleotides: TGTGCCAGCACCTCGGGGGGGACCACTGAAGCTTTCTTT. Translation gives CASTSGGTTEAFF.

The chain recombines TRBV28 with TRBJ2-1, with 7 positions matching TRBD1. This CDR3 has 15 amino acids. Germline lookup yields CDR1 MDHEN and CDR2 SYDVKM. The trim removed 6 bases at V and 9 bases at J, leaving 14 bases unmatched. The CDR3 here is CASSPDRGPWSEQFF. CDR3 nucleotides: TGTGCCAGCAGCCCAGATAGGGGGCCTTGGAGTGAGCAGTTCTTC. Full variable domain (rest looked up from reference TRBV28 and TRBJ2-1): DVKVTQSSRYLVKRTGEKVFLECVQDMDHENMFWYRQDPGLGLRLIYFSYDVKMKEKGDIPEGYSVSREKKERFSLILESASTNQTSMYLCASSPDRGPWSEQFFGPGTRLTVL.

The CDR3 loop is CAGGGGTGDRAFF. The CDR3 DNA is TGTGCCGGCGGCGGGGGGACGGGTGATCGGGCTTTCTTT. This chain joins TRBV2 and TRBJ1-1, with a weak D call TRBD1 (5 bases). Deletions cut 11 bases from V and 11 bases from J, with 24 bases between. CDR1 and CDR2 (germline): SNHLY, FYNNEI. There are 13 residues in the CDR3.

This chain joins TRBV7-9 and TRBJ2-1, with D possibly being TRBD1 (5 bases). Germline V gene data show CDR1 as SEHNR and CDR2 as FQNEAQ (reference sequence). The CDR3 extends over 14 amino acids. The V gene lost 11 bases and the J gene lost 5 bases, with 19 bases spanning the gap. CDR3 protein: CAGAVTPTDNEQFF. The CDR3 DNA reads as TGTGCCGGGGCGGTGACACCGACCGACAATGAGCAGTTCTTC. Filled out from reference TRBV7-9 and TRBJ2-1, the complete variable domain reads DTGVSQNPRHKITKRGQNVTFRCDPISEHNRLYWYRQTLGQGPEFLTYFQNEAQLEKSRLLSDRFSAERPKGSFSTLEIQRTEQGDSAMYLCAGAVTPTDNEQFFGPGTRLTVL.

The chain is built from TRBV4-2 and TRBJ2-6, with 7 positions matching TRBD1. J lost 2 bases, V lost 4 bases, and 5 bases had no gene match. In germline, CDR1 is LGHNA, CDR2 YNFKEQ. The CDR3 is 16 amino acids. The CDR3 coding sequence is TGTGCCAGCAGCCCCAGAGGGGGCCCTGGGGCCAACGTCCTGACTTTC. Its protein product is CASSPRGGPGANVLTF.

The genes are TRBV5-1 and TRBJ2-7, with 12 bases lining up with TRBD1. Unmatched junction bases numbered 10, after V lost 0 bases and J lost 9 bases. CDR3 length: 16 residues. The germline V gene encodes CDR1 SGHRS and CDR2 YFSETQ. CDR3 region: CASSLESGTGGVAQYF. CDR3 nucleotides: TGCGCCAGCAGCTTGGAATCGGGGACAGGGGGCGTCGCGCAGTACTTC.

The V gene is TRBV10-1, the J gene TRBJ1-4, with D possibly matching TRBD1 (5 bases). The CDR3 totals 12 residues. V dropped 7 bases and J dropped 8 bases, with 11 bases sitting between them. CDR1 and CDR2 from the germline V gene are WNHNN and SYGVQD (reference sequence). The CDR3 region has the DNA TGCGCCAGCATTCCCCGGGGGGAAAAACTGTTTTTT. This translates into CASIPRGEKLFF.

The chain has TRBV25-1 and TRBJ2-7; 7 positions agree with TRBD1. Trimming took 8 bases from V and 5 from J; bases not matched to a gene: 9. Germline values: CDR1 MGHDK, CDR2 SYGVNS. This CDR3 is built from 13 residues. CDR3 nucleotide sequence: TGTGCCAGCCGAGGACAGGTAGTCGACGAGCAGTACTTC. This encodes CASRGQVVDEQYF.

This clone was counted once. This chain connects TRBV28 to TRBJ2-5; possible D gene TRBD1, 6 bases. The CDR3 runs 15 residues. Germline CDR1 reads MDHEN; CDR2 reads SYDVKM. Trimming shortened V by 5 bases and J by 1 base, and 14 bases separated the two germline ends. The CDR3 sequence: CASSGGSEGQETQYF. Here the CDR3 DNA reads TGTGCCAGCAGTGGGGGCAGCGAGGGCCAAGAGACCCAGTACTTC. The variable domain in full, completed from reference TRBV28 and TRBJ2-5, reads DVKVTQSSRYLVKRTGEKVFLECVQDMDHENMFWYRQDPGLGLRLIYFSYDVKMKEKGDIPEGYSVSREKKERFSLILESASTNQTSMYLCASSGGSEGQETQYFGPGTRLLVL.

The chain joins TRBV7-9 to TRBJ1-5; the D gene is possibly TRBD1 (5 bases). V was cut by 3 bases and J by 0 bases, with 9 bases left in between. The V gene's germline CDR1 is SEHNR and CDR2 FQNEAQ (reference sequence). This CDR3 spans 15 amino acids. The CDR3 here is CASSFEGDSNQPQHF. The CDR3, as DNA: TGTGCCAGCAGCTTCGAAGGGGATAGCAATCAGCCCCAGCATTTT.

This rearrangement joins TRBV18 to TRBJ1-4, with 9 positions matching TRBD1. V lost 3 bases and J lost 7; bases outside the gene matches: 9. The germline CDR1 and CDR2 sequences are KGHSH and LQKENI. CDR3 size: 16 residues. DNA for the CDR3: TGTGCCAGCTCACCGGGACAGGGCCTCCGTATTGAAAAACTGTTTTTT. Its translation: CASSPGQGLRIEKLFF.

The V and J genes are TRBV19 and TRBJ1-4; 8 nucleotides line up with TRBD1. This CDR3 region has 14 residues. The trim removed 6 bases at V and 7 bases at J, leaving 7 bases unmatched. CDR1 and CDR2 (germline): LNHDA, SQIVND (reference sequence). The CDR3 spells CASRTQGAGEKLFF. The CDR3 bases are TGTGCCAGTAGGACCCAGGGGGCGGGTGAAAAACTGTTTTTT.

This chain uses TRBV7-2 with TRBJ1-1, with D tentatively TRBD1 (5 bases). Per the germline V gene, CDR1 is SGHTA and CDR2 is FQGNSA. Trimming removed 1 base at V and 3 bases at J, with 9 bases between. The CDR3 runs to 14 residues. The CDR3 nucleotides read TGTGCCAGCAGCTTAGGGGGCGCATACACTGAAGCTTTCTTT. Translating gives CASSLGGAYTEAFF.

The V gene is TRBV5-4, the J gene TRBJ2-2; a possible D gene is TRBD2 (6 bases). This CDR3 is 14 amino acids long. Germline V gene lookup returns CDR1 SGHNT and CDR2 YYREEE (reference sequence). Trimming stripped 3 bases from V and 7 bases from J, with 13 bases between. The CDR3 protein is CASSSNTGVGELFF. The DNA for the CDR3 is TGTGCCAGCAGCTCGAACACGGGGGTCGGGGAGCTGTTTTTT. The entire variable domain, with the rest obtained from reference TRBV5-4 and TRBJ2-2, is as follows: ETGVTQSPTHLIKTRGQQVTLRCSSQSGHNTVSWYQQALGQGPQFIFQYYREEENGRGNFPPRFSGLQFPNYSSELNVNALELDDSALYLCASSSNTGVGELFFGEGSRLTVL.

This clone showed up just a few times. This chain joins TRBV6-5 and TRBJ2-5, with TRBD2 matching 8 bases. The ends lost 7 bases at V and 4 bases at J; junction bases unmatched: 11. This CDR3 contains 15 residues. The V gene's germline CDR1 is MNHEY and CDR2 SVGAGI. CDR3: CASKLRGLDGETQYF. CDR3 nucleotide sequence: TGTGCCAGCAAGCTTAGGGGACTAGACGGAGAGACCCAGTACTTC.

The chain employs TRBV28 and TRBJ1-5; TRBD1 matches 7 bases. This CDR3 has 13 amino acids. The V gene's germline CDR1 is MDHEN and CDR2 SYDVKM. V lost 6 bases, J lost 6 bases, and 5 bases stayed unmatched. The CDR3 bases are TGTGCCAGCAGGGAACAGGGGATTCAGCCCCAGCATTTT. Its protein product is CASREQGIQPQHF.